This TCR beta chain was identified in a study of radiation and T cells in renal cell carcinoma (dated by TCRdb to 2018 to 2020). Concerning the study at large: A total of fewer than 55 samples underwent TCR beta sequencing, made up of approximately 26 tumors and roughly 27 peripheral blood samples. Across all 53 samples, several million unique CDR3 nucleotide sequences encoding about 2.7 million unique CDR3 amino acid sequences were identified. Paper-wide results and their limitations: With a single-armed trial design, the study had no way to address how radiation dose or scheduling affects the TCR repertoire. In blood, the top tumor clonotypes increased between baseline and 2 weeks post-radiation and then shrank by 4 weeks, which suggests that tumor-resident clones expanded only transiently. Compared with controls, irradiated tumors had higher TCR clonality, as the top 100 clonotypes made up an average of approximately 50% of the repertoire, versus about 40% in nephrectomy-only tumors. Irradiated tumors contained more dominant CDR3 motifs, and these motifs occupied a larger share of the repertoire than in control tumors. Because no pretreatment tumor biopsies were available, whether clonotypes were present in the tumor at baseline could not be determined. Only small tumor regions of roughly 1 g were available, so intratumoral heterogeneity was not captured.

Taken with the paper, the label for time point translates to: tumor resected at nephrectomy. The treatment or condition label on this specimen signifies: 15 Gy SBRT to primary tumor, nephrectomy 4 weeks later. Samples were obtained from a clinical trial, in which 15 Gy stereotactic body radiation therapy was delivered to primary renal cell carcinomas and nephrectomy was performed 4 weeks later. Renal cell carcinoma with clear cell pathology was present in all patients. The tumors were dissociated mechanically, digested with collagenase/hyaluronidase at 37 degrees C, processed in gentleMACS C tubes, and kept in liquid nitrogen. Genomic DNA for TCR sequencing was prepared using the QIAamp DNA Blood Mini Kit (Qiagen). The analyses included only samples that passed all quality control checks. The immunoSEQ kit was used, according to the manufacturer's recommendations, to generate TCR beta libraries from genomic DNA. Library preparation used a first multiplex PCR with proprietary primers, then a second PCR adding unique barcodes, with bead cleanups after each round. Each sample batch included a kit-provided positive control reaction and a negative control reaction. The final libraries were assessed on an Agilent 4200 TapeStation D1000 ScreenTape, pooled by volume, and quantified by qPCR. Sequencing ran on an Illumina NextSeq500 with a MidOutput 150-cycle cartridge, using 156 Read1 and 15 Index1 cycles with kit custom primers. The pooled library was loaded at 0.8 to 1 pM, with a roughly 18% PhiX control spiked in. The original methods were these. Vendor-processed data were analyzed in R, and a clonotype was defined as all T cells sharing the same CDR3 nucleotide sequence. In the clone abundance analyses, frequencies in each sample were normalized to that sample's 10,000 most abundant clones. Public T cell clones, averaging fewer than five per sample, were removed before analysis. Dominant motifs were analyzed with ImmunoMap using the PAM10 matrix, a gap penalty of 30, and a homology threshold of 0.3, and motifs with a cumulative frequency of at least 0.01 were considered dominant. Tumor-enriched clonotypes and baseline blood-enriched clonotypes were defined as those with an abundance difference of at least 32-fold between compartments. Similarity between tumor and blood repertoires was quantified using the Baroni-Urbani and Buser coefficient, and groups were compared with two-tailed Wilcoxon tests in R. TCRdb mirrors the immuneACCESS table, restricted to in-frame sequences. Some clones are absent from its copies; in checked studies, under half trace to an unresolved V gene, and the reason for the others is unknown. That table gives V, J and clone size, and the DNA gave D and trimming. The sample table holds roughly 23,000 clones, of which around 47% were seen once. The top ten constitute 16% of the sample.

This clone was seen a handful of times. The specificity of this receptor is unknown. No base-level quality is on record; no much larger clone is a single base apart. CDR3 length: 15 amino acids, cysteine to phenylalanine. Only CDR3 DNA is held: 45 bases, read in frame from base 1. The germline V gene (reference sequence) yields SEHNR for CDR1 and FQNEAQ for CDR2. The junction carries 15 bases between V and J, which are trimmed by 3 bases and 4 bases respectively. The sample here was tumor tissue, taken from a patient whose treatment included radiotherapy and nephrectomy. The origin of this receptor is a woman aged 45-60 years with renal cell carcinoma. The receptor chain draws on TRBV7-9 and TRBJ1-2; the D gene is perhaps TRBD1, on 6 matching bases. The CDR3 protein sequence reads: CASSFSGAGRYGYTF. In nucleotides, the sequence is TGTGCCAGCAGCTTTTCGGGGGCGGGACGCTATGGCTACACCTTC.